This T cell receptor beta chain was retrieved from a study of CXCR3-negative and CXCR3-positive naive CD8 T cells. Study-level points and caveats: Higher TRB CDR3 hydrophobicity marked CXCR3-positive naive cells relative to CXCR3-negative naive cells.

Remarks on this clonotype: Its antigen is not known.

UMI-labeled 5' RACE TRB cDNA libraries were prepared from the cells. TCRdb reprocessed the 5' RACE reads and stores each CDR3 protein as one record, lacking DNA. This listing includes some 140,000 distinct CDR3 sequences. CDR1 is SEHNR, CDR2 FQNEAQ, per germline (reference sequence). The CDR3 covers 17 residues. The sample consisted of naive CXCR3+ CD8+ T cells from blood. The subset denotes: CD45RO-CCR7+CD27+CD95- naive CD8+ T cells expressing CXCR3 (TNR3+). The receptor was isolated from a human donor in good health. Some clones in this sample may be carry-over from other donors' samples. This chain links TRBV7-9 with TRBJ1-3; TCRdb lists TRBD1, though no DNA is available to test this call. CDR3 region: CASSSPGGRSSGNTIYF.